This TCR beta chain was found in a study of T cell responses to AZD1222 COVID-19 vaccine. Study-level results: Baseline serostatus was positive in only a handful of AZD1222 recipients. Two AZD1222 administrations were followed by greater Spike-specific TCR breadth and depth.

The repertoire was sequenced with immunoSEQ multiplex PCR; TCRdb's copy has only in-frame clones and lacks some. The sample holds under 150,000 clones; about 91% are singletons and the top ten take roughly 10%. Trimming took off 4 bases at V and 8 bases at J, with 21 bases between the two ends. Germline CDR1 and CDR2: SGHRS and YFSETQ. The CDR3 extends over 15 amino acids. About this clone: Its target is unknown.

The analysis combined second doses at about 4 or about 12 weeks. The chain couples TRBV5-1 to TRBJ1-1; D ambiguous. The sample here was peripheral blood, taken 28 days after the second AZD1222 dose. The TCR sequence derives from an adult who received the AZD1222 COVID-19 vaccine. This CDR3 is CASSLGEQRVSEAFF. CDR3 nucleotide sequence: TGCGCCAGCAGCCTGGGCGAACAGAGAGTTTCAGAAGCTTTCTTT.